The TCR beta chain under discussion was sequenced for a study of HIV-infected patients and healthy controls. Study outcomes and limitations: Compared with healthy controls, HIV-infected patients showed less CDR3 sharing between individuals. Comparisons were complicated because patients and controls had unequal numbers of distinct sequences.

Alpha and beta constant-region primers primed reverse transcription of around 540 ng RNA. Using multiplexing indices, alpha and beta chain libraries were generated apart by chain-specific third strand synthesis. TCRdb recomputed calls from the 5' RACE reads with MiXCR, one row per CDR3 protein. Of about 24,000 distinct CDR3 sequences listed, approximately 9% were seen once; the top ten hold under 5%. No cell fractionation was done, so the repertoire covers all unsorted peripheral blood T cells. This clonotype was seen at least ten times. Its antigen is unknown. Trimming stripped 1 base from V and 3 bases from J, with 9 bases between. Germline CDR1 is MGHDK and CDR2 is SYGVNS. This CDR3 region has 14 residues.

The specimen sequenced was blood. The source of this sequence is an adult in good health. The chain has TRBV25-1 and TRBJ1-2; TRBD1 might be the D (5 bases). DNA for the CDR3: TGTGCCAGCAGTGAATGGGGGGGAGACTATGGCTACACCTTC. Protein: CASSEWGGDYGYTF.